Below, 17 T cell receptor beta chains from the same sample are listed, as sequenced in a study of T cells in Graves' hyperthyroidism and ophthalmopathy. TCR beta CDR3 region amplification was performed from RNA transcripts. First-round RT-PCR with HTBI primers amplified the TCR CDR3 region. TCRdb analysed the multiplex PCR reads with MiXCR anew, one entry per CDR3 protein. The table has approximately 400,000 distinct CDR3 sequences, 15% to 19% seen once; the top ten hold about 14%. Material: blood. Every receptor here comes from a woman under 30 with Graves' hyperthyroidism.

This chain uses TRBV6-4 with TRBJ1-1; the D is unclear. This CDR3 has 13 residues. Germline assignment: CDR1 MRHNA and CDR2 SNTAGT. The V and J ends lost 7 bases and 1 base respectively, with 10 bases between them. In DNA, the CDR3 is TGTGCCAGCAATTTTGAGGGGAACACTGAAGCTTTCTTT. The encoded protein is CASNFEGNTEAFF.

At least ten counts were recorded for this clonotype. The chain recombines TRBV5-1 with TRBJ1-2; D gene unclear. V was clipped by 3 bases and J by 2 bases, with 8 bases between them. Germline V lookup: CDR1 SGHRS, CDR2 YFSETQ. The CDR3 sequence is 13 residues long. This CDR3 reads CASSWRENYGYTF. The CDR3 nucleotides are TGCGCCAGCAGCTGGAGGGAAAACTATGGCTACACCTTC.

The table lists this clonotype with many counts. The V call is TRBV20-1, the J call TRBJ1-2; maybe TRBD1 (6 bases). Germline CDR1 is DFQATT and CDR2 is SNEGSKA (reference sequence). V was cut by 3 bases and J by 4 bases, with 18 bases left in between. The CDR3 is 15 amino acids. The CDR3 region has the DNA TGCAGTGCTAGGCCAGACAGGTTGCGTCTCTATGGCTACACCTTC. Protein: CSARPDRLRLYGYTF.

In this sample, this clonotype turned up many times. The V gene is TRBV6-2 or TRBV6-3, the J gene TRBJ1-5, with no clear D. This CDR3 spans 14 amino acids. In germline, CDR1 is MNHEY, CDR2 SVGEGT. V dropped 2 bases and J dropped 11 bases, with 16 bases sitting between them. The CDR3 nucleotides are TGTGCCAGCAGTTACCCAGGCCGTTCGGTGGCCCAGCATTTT. Its protein product is CASSYPGRSVAQHF.

This clonotype showed up just a few times. This chain uses TRBV11-3 with TRBJ1-1; D possibly corresponds to TRBD1 (5 bases). CDR1 SGHNT and CDR2 YENEEA come from the germline V gene. The V gene lost 5 bases and the J gene lost 3 bases, with 13 bases spanning the gap. The CDR3 has 14 residues. CDR3 sequence: CASSVQGSYTEAFF. The DNA for the CDR3 is TGTGCCAGCAGCGTTCAGGGCTCTTACACTGAAGCTTTCTTT.

The V call is TRBV4-2, the J call TRBJ2-1; possibly TRBD2 for D (6 bases). Trimming left V 4 bases short and J 0 bases short, with 13 bases between. The germline gives CDR1 LGHNA, CDR2 YNFKEQ. This CDR3 comprises 16 residues. CDR3 bases: TGTGCCAGCAGCCCTTTTAGCGGAAGCTCCTACAATGAGCAGTTCTTC. It codes for CASSPFSGSSYNEQFF.

This clonotype has only a few counts. This chain uses TRBV4-2 with TRBJ2-3; D remains ambiguous. The CDR3 extends over 16 amino acids. CDR1 and CDR2 from the germline V gene are LGHNA and YNFKEQ. With 0 bases removed from V and 2 bases from J, the gap between germline ends came to 12 bases. DNA of the CDR3: TGTGCCAGCAGCCAAGAGCCGCAGATTTTCACAGATACGCAGTATTTT. Translation gives CASSQEPQIFTDTQYF.

This clonotype was seen a handful of times. The V call is TRBV29-1, the J call TRBJ1-4; D unclear. Trimming took 4 bases from V and 5 from J, leaving 8 bases between them. The CDR3 is 12 amino acids. The germline V gene encodes CDR1 SQVTM and CDR2 ANQGSEA. The CDR3 sequence: CSVAERNEKLFF. CDR3 sequence (DNA): TGCAGCGTTGCAGAGAGGAATGAAAAACTGTTTTTT.

The sample holds many counts of this clonotype. This rearrangement joins TRBV7-2 to TRBJ2-2, with no clear D. CDR3 size: 14 residues. CDR1 is SGHTA and CDR2 is FQGNSA in the germline V gene. Trimming removed 0 bases at V and 4 bases at J, with 6 bases between. The CDR3 nucleotides are TGTGCCAGCAGCTTAGCGATAGGCACCGGGGAGCTGTTTTTT. Translated: CASSLAIGTGELFF.

This clonotype occurred many times. The chain couples TRBV7-9 to TRBJ1-1; D call uncertain. CDR3 size: 14 residues. Trimming removed 5 bases from V and 5 bases from J, with 15 bases in between. Germline CDR1 reads SEHNR; CDR2 reads FQNEAQ (reference sequence). CDR3 in amino acids: CASSHVGDSTEAFF. The CDR3 DNA is TGTGCCAGCAGCCATGTTGGGGATTCGACTGAAGCTTTCTTT.

This clonotype came up many times. The chain combines TRBV20-1 with TRBJ1-4; TRBD1 might be the D (5 bases). CDR1 DFQATT and CDR2 SNEGSKA come from the germline V gene (reference sequence). Trimming took 3 bases from V and 11 from J, leaving 13 bases between them. This CDR3 is built from 12 residues. The CDR3: CSARPPGQKLFF. CDR3 nucleotide sequence: TGCAGTGCTAGGCCCCCGGGGCAGAAACTGTTTTTT.

The chain uses TRBV27 and TRBJ1-1; D gene uncertain. The germline V gene encodes CDR1 MNHEY and CDR2 SMNVEV (reference sequence). This CDR3 has 16 amino acids. Trimming removed 0 bases from V and 1 base from J, with 12 bases in between. CDR3 in amino acids: CASSLSSRAGNTEAFF. The CDR3 DNA reads as TGTGCCAGCAGTTTATCTTCCCGGGCAGGGAACACTGAAGCTTTCTTT.

In its sample, this clonotype was seen many times. The CDR3 loop reads CASSPRGLAGRSSYNEQFF. The CDR3 DNA sequence: TGTGCCAGCTCACCGCGGGGACTAGCGGGTAGGAGCTCCTACAATGAGCAGTTCTTC. The chain carries TRBV18 and TRBJ2-1; 12 bases align to TRBD2. Germline lookup yields CDR1 KGHSH and CDR2 LQKENI. CDR3 length equals 19 residues. Unmatched junction bases numbered 9, after V lost 3 bases and J lost 0 bases.

This clonotype was counted ten times or more. This sequence joins TRBV20-1 and TRBJ2-7, with D perhaps matching TRBD1 or TRBD2 (6 bases each). The CDR3 has 15 residues. Germline CDR1 is DFQATT and CDR2 is SNEGSKA (reference sequence). V was cut by 6 bases and J by 6 bases, with 24 bases left in between. CDR3 in amino acids: CSANKRGDITFEQYF. The CDR3 nucleotides read TGCAGTGCAAACAAAAGGGGGGATATAACCTTCGAGCAGTACTTC.

This clonotype was picked up a small number of times. The V call is TRBV6-2 or TRBV6-3, the J call TRBJ1-5; D possibly corresponds to TRBD1 (5 bases). Per germline, CDR1 MNHEY and CDR2 SVGEGT. Trimming removed 1 base from V and 2 bases from J, with 18 bases in between. CDR3 length: 18 residues. CDR3 in DNA: TGTGCCAGCAGTTACTTCGGGGGATTCGACCCGGGCAATCAGCCCCAGCATTTT. This encodes CASSYFGGFDPGNQPQHF.

This clonotype was counted only a few times. This rearrangement joins TRBV20-1 to TRBJ1-2; 9 positions match TRBD1. V shed 5 bases, J shed 2 bases, and the junction held 15 bases outside the gene matches. The CDR3 length is 17 residues. Germline lookup yields CDR1 DFQATT and CDR2 SNEGSKA (reference sequence). The CDR3 region is CSADSGTGPFSNYGYTF. The CDR3 DNA sequence: TGCAGTGCTGACTCCGGGACAGGGCCGTTTTCGAACTATGGCTACACCTTC.

This clonotype was found many times. The chain carries TRBV12-3 or TRBV12-4 and TRBJ2-5; TRBD1 is a possible D gene (6 bases). The CDR3 extends over 14 amino acids. Trimming shortened V by 6 bases and J by 4 bases, and 15 bases separated the two germline ends. The CDR3 is CASRRAGEGETQYF. CDR3 nucleotides: TGTGCCAGCAGACGGGCAGGGGAAGGAGAGACCCAGTACTTC.